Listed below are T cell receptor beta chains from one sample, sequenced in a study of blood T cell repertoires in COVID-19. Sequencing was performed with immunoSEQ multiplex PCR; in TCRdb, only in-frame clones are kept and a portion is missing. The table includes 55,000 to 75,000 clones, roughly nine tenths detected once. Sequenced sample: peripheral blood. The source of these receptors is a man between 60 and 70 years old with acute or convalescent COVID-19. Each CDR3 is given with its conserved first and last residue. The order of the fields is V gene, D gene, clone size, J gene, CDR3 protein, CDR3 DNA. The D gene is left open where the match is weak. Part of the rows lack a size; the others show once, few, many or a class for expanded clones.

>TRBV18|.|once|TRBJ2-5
CASSPLLAGETQYF
TGTGCCAGCTCACCACTCTTGGCCGGGGAGACCCAGTACTTC
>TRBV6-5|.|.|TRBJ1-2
CASWGQPGYTF
TGTGCCAGCTGGGGGCAGCCGGGCTACACCTTC
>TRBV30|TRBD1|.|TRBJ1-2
CAWSPRGRQNPANYGYTF
TGTGCCTGGAGTCCCAGGGGGAGGCAAAACCCAGCTAACTATGGCTACACCTTC
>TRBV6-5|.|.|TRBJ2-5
CASGVVQETQYF
TGTGCCAGCGGAGTGGTCCAAGAGACCCAGTACTTC
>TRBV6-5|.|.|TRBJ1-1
CASTRNTEAFF
TGTGCCAGCACTCGGAACACTGAAGCTTTCTTT
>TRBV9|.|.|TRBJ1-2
CASNEHPQGGYGYTF
TGTGCCAGCAACGAACACCCGCAGGGAGGGTATGGCTACACCTTC
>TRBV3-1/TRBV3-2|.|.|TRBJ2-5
CASSEKQTQYF
TGTGCCAGCAGCGAGAAGCAGACCCAGTACTTC
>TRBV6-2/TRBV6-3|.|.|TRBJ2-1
CASSPLPSTPFNEQFF
TGTGCCAGCAGTCCCCTCCCTAGTACCCCTTTCAATGAGCAGTTCTTC
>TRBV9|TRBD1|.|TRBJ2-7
CASSFGDRGYEQYF
TGTGCCAGCAGCTTTGGGGACAGGGGCTACGAGCAGTACTTC
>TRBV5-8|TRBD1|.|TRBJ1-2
CASSGRDSQPDGYTF
TGTGCCAGCAGCGGCCGGGACAGCCAACCCGATGGCTACACCTTC
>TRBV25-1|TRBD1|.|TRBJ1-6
CASSSSTGNNSPLHF
TGTGCCAGCAGTTCCTCGACAGGGAATAATTCACCCCTCCACTTT